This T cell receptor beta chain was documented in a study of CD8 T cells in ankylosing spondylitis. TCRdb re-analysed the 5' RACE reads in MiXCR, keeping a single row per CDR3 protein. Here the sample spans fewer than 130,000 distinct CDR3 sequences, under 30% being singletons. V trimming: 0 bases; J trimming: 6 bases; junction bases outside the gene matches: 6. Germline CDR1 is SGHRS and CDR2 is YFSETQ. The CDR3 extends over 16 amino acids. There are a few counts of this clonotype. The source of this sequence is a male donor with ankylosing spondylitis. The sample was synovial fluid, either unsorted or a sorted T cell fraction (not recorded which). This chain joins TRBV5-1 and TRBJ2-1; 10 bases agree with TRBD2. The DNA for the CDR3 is TGCGCCAGCAGCTTGGGGGGCCTAGCGGGAGTCAATGAGCAGTTCTTC. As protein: CASSLGGLAGVNEQFF.